This T cell receptor beta chain is drawn from a study of cytomegalovirus exposure and HLA in healthy donors. About the study: There were 117 million unique TCR beta sequences, drawn from around 180 million T cells, in an earlier analysis.

CDR3 size: 15 residues. From germline, CDR1 is SGHAT and CDR2 FQNNGV. As concerns this clone: Its antigen is not known.

The PCR made use of 60 Vbeta and 13 Jbeta primers. Assay used: immunoSEQ multiplex PCR; TCRdb lists only in-frame clones, some missing. The sample has more than 95,000 clones, and its top ten clones hold under 2.5%. Overall study results and limits: Per a later analysis, HLA-associated TCR beta chains showed more clonal expansion than other, equally common TCR beta chains. Earlier analysis found most TCR beta V segments productive about 87% or about 30% of the time.

The sample comprised PBMCs. V and J are TRBV11-2 and TRBJ2-5; 12 bases are a match to TRBD1. TRBJ2-7 explains the end of the DNA better; the J call may be wrong. The sequence was collected from a man in his forties in good health and CMV-seronegative. The CDR3 sequence is CASSWTGTGGSEQYF. As DNA, the CDR3 is TGTGCCAGCAGCTGGACCGGGACAGGGGGCAGCGAGCAGTACTTC.